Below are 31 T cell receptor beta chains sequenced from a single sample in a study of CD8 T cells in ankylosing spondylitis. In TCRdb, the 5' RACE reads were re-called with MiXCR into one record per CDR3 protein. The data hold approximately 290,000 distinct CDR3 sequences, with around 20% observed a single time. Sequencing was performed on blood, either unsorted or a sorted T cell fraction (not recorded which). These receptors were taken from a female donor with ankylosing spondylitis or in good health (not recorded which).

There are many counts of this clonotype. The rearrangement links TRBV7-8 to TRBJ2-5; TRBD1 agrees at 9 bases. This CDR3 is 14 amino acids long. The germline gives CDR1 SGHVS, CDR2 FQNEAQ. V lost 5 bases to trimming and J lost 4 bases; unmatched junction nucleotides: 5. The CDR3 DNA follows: TGTGCCAGCAGCCACAGGGGGCCCTTAGAGACCCAGTACTTC. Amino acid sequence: CASSHRGPLETQYF.

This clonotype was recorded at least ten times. The DNA for the CDR3 is TGCAGTCACGAGGGACTCTACAATGAGCAGTTCTTC. Encoded protein: CSHEGLYNEQFF. V is TRBV20-1 and J is TRBJ2-1; D may be TRBD2 (6 bases). V was trimmed by 8 bases and J by 3 bases, leaving 11 bases between them. Germline V gene lookup returns CDR1 DFQATT and CDR2 SNEGSKA (reference sequence). The length of the CDR3 is 12 residues.

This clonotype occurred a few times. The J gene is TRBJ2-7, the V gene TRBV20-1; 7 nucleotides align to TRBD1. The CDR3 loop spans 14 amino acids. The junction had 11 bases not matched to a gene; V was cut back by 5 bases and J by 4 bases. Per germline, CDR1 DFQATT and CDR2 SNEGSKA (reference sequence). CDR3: CSARQGVQRYEQYF. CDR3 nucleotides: TGCAGTGCTCGTCAGGGGGTGCAAAGGTACGAGCAGTACTTC.

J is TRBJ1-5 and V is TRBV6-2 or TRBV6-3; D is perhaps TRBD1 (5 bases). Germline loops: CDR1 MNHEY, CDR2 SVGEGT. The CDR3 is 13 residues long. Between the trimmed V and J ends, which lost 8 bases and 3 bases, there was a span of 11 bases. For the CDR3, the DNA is TGTGCCAGCGGGCAGGGATTCAATCAGCCCCAGCATTTT. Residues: CASGQGFNQPQHF.

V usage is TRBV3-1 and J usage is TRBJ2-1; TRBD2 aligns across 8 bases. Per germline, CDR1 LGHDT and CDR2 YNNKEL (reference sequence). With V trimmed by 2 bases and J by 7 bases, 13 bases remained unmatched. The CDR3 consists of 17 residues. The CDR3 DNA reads TGTGCCAGCAGCCAAAAGGCCGGGACTAGTTGGGGGAATGAGCAGTTCTTC. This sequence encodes CASSQKAGTSWGNEQFF.

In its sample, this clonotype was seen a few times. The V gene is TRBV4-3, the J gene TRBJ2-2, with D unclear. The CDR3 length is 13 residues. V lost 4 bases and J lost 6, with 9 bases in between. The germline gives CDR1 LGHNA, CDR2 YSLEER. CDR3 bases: TGCGCCAGCAGCCCTCGACTGGCCGGGGAGCTGTTTTTT. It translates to CASSPRLAGELFF.

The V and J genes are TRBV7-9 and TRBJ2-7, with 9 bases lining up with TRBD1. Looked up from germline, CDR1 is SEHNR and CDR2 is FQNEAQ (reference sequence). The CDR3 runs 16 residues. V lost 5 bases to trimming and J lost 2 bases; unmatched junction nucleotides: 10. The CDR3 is CASSLRPGQGPYEQYF. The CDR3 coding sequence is TGTGCCAGCAGCCTTCGTCCGGGACAGGGTCCCTACGAGCAGTACTTC.

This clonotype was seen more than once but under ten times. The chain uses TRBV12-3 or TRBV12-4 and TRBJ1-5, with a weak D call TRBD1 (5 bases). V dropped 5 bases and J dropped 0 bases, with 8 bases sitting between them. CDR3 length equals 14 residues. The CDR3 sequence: CASSMTVSNQPQHF. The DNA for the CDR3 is TGTGCCAGCAGTATGACAGTTAGCAATCAGCCCCAGCATTTT.

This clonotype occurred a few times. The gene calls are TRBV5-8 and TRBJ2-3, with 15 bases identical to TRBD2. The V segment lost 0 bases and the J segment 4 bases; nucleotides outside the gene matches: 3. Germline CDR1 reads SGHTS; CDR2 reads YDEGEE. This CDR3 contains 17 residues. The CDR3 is CASSLAGLAGGADTQYF. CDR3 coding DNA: TGTGCCAGCAGCTTGGCAGGACTAGCGGGAGGGGCAGATACGCAGTATTTT.

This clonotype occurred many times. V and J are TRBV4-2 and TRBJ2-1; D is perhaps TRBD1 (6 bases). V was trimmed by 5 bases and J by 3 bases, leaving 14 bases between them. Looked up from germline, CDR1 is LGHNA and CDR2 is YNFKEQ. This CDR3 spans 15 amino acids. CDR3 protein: CASSSTKGVYNEQFF. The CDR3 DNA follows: TGTGCCAGCAGCTCAACTAAGGGGGTCTACAATGAGCAGTTCTTC.

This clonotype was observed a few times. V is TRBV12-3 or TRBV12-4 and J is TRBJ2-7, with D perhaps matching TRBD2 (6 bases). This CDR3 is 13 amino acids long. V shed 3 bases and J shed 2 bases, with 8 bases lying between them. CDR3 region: CASSLSGPYEQYF. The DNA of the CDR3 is TGTGCCAGCAGTTTGAGCGGGCCCTACGAGCAGTACTTC.

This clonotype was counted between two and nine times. CDR3: CSATDIYNEQFF. The CDR3 DNA is TGCAGTGCTACCGACATTTACAATGAGCAGTTCTTC. The J gene is TRBJ2-1, the V gene TRBV20-1; D is undetermined. The V end lost 4 bases, the J end lost 4 bases, and 8 bases lay between the germline ends. Germline CDR1 is DFQATT and CDR2 is SNEGSKA (reference sequence). There are 12 residues in the CDR3.

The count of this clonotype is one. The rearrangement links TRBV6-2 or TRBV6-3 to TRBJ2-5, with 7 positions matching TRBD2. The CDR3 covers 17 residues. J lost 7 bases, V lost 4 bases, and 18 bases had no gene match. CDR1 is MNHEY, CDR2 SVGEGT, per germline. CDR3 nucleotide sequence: TGTGCCAGCAGTTCCCTGACGGCGCTAGCGGCCCTGGGGACCCAGTACTTC. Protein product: CASSSLTALAALGTQYF.

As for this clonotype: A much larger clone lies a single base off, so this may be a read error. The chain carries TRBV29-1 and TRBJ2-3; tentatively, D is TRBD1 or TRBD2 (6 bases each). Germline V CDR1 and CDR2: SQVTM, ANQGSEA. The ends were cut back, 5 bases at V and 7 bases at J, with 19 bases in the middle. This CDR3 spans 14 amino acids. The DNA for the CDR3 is TGCAGCGTTAGGGGGACGGGACTTGCGTATACGCAGTATTTT. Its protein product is CSVRGTGLAYTQYF.

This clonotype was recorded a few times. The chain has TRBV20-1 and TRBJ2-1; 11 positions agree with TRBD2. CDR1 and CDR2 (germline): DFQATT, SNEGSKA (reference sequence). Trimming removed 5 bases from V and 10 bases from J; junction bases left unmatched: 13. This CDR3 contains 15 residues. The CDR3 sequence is CSAERPGTSGNEQFF. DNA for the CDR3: TGCAGTGCTGAAAGACCCGGGACTAGCGGTAACGAGCAGTTCTTC.

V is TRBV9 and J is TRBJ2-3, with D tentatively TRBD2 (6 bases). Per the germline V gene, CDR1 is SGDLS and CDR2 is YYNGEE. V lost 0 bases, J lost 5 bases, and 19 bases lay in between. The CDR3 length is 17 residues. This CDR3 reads CASSVEASAYTGDTQYF. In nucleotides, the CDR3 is TGTGCCAGCAGCGTAGAGGCTAGCGCCTACACGGGAGATACGCAGTATTTT.

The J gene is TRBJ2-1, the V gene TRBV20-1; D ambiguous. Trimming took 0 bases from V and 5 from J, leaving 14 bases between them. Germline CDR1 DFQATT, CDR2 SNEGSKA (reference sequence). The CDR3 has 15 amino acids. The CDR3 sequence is CSARDFARVDNEQFF. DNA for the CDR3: TGCAGTGCTAGAGATTTCGCCAGAGTGGACAATGAGCAGTTCTTC.

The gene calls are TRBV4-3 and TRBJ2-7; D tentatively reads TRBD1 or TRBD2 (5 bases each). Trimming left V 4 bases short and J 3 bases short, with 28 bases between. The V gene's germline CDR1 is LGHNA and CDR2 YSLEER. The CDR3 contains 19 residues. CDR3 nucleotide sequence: TGCGCCAGCAGCCTAGATTGGGGAGCAAGGGGTAACCCCTACTACGAGCAGTACTTC. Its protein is CASSLDWGARGNPYYEQYF.

For the CDR3, the DNA is TGCAGCGTCTCTACAGTAGGGGTGTACGAGCAGTACTTC. Its protein product is CSVSTVGVYEQYF. The rearrangement links TRBV29-1 to TRBJ2-7; perhaps TRBD1 as D (5 bases). Between the trimmed V and J ends, which lost 6 bases and 4 bases, there was a span of 16 bases. Germline CDR1 reads SQVTM; CDR2 reads ANQGSEA. This CDR3 has 13 residues.

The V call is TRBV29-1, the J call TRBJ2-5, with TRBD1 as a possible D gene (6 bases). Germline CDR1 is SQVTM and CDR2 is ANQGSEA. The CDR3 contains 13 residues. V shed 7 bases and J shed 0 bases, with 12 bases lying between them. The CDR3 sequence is CSASRGNQETQYF. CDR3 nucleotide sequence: TGCAGCGCGTCTAGGGGGAACCAAGAGACCCAGTACTTC.

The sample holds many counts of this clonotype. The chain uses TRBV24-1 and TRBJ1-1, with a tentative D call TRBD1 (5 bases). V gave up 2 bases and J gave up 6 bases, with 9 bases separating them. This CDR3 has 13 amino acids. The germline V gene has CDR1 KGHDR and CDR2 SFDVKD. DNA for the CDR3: TGTGCCACCAGTGATTGGGGGAGGGCTGAAGCTTTCTTT. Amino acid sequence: CATSDWGRAEAFF.

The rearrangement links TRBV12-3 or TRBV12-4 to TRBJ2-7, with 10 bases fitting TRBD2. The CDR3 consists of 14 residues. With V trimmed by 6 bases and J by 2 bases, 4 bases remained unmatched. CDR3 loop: CASRPTSGPYEQYF. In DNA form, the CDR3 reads TGTGCCAGCAGGCCGACTAGCGGGCCCTACGAGCAGTACTTC.

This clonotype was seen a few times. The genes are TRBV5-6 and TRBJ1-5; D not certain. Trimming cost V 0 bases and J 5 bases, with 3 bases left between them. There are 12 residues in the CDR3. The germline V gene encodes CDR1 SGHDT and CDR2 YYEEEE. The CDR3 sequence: CASSLGHQPQHF. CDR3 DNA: TGTGCCAGCAGCTTGGGGCATCAGCCCCAGCATTTT.

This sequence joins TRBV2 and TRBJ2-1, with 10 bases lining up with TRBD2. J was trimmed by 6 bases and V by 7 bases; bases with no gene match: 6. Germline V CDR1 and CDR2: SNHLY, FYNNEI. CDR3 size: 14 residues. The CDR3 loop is CASIGTSAINEQFF. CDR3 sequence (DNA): TGTGCCAGCATTGGGACTAGCGCGATCAATGAGCAGTTCTTC.

CDR3 sequence (DNA): TGCGCCAGCAGTCTCCGGTGGTTTTCTCAATTGGATGAGCAGTTCTTC. This encodes CASSLRWFSQLDEQFF. This chain joins TRBV23-1 and TRBJ2-1, with D uncertain. Being an ORF, TRBV23-1 has a function that is uncertain. V gave up 4 bases and J gave up 8 bases, with 21 bases separating them. The CDR3 has 16 residues.

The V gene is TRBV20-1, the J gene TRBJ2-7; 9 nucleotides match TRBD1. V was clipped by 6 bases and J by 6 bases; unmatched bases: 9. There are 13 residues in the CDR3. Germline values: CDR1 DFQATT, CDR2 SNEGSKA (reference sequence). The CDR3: CSAPPDRGLEQYF. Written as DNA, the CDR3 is TGCAGTGCCCCCCCGGACAGGGGTCTCGAGCAGTACTTC.

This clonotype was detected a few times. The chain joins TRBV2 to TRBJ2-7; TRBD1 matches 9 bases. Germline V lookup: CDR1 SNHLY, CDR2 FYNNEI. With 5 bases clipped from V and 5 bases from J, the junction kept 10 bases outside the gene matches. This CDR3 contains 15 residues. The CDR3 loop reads CASSPQGANLHEQYF. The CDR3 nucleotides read TGTGCCAGCAGTCCACAGGGGGCCAACCTCCACGAGCAGTACTTC.

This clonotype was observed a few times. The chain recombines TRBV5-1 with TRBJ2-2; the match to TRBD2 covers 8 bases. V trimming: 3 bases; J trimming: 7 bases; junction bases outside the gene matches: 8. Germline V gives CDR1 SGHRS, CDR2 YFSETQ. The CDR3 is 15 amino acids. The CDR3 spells CASSSGTGLVGELFF. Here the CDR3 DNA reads TGCGCCAGCAGCTCCGGGACGGGACTAGTCGGGGAGCTGTTTTTT.

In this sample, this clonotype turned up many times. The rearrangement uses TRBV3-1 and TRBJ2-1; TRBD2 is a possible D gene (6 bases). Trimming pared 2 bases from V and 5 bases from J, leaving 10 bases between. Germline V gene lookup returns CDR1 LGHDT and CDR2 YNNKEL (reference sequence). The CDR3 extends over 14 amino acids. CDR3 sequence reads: CASSQSGVNNEQFF. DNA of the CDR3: TGTGCCAGCAGCCAATCGGGAGTGAACAATGAGCAGTTCTTC.

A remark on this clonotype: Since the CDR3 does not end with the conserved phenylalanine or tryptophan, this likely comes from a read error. Here the CDR3 reads CASKREFEQYL. In nucleotides, the CDR3 is TGTGCCAGCAAAAGGGAGTTCGAGCAGTACCTC. The rearrangement uses TRBV6-2 or TRBV6-3 and TRBJ2-7, with a possible D match to TRBD2 (5 bases). The CDR3 is 11 amino acids. The V end lost 7 bases, the J end lost 6 bases, and 10 bases lay between the germline ends. Per germline, CDR1 MNHEY and CDR2 SVGEGT.

The CDR3 loop is CAISESGGRQALSTGTQYF. CDR3 DNA: TGTGCCATCAGTGAGTCGGGGGGACGACAAGCCCTATCGACGGGGACCCAGTACTTC. The chain employs TRBV10-3 and TRBJ2-5; maybe TRBD2 (6 bases). CDR3 size: 19 residues. Trimming stripped 0 bases from V and 7 bases from J, with 27 bases between. Germline CDR1 reads ENHRY; CDR2 reads SYGVKD.